These 11 T cell receptor beta chains came from one sample sequenced in a study of blood T cell repertoires in COVID-19. Sequencing was performed with immunoSEQ multiplex PCR; in TCRdb, only in-frame clones are kept and a portion is missing. Found here are roughly 120,000 clones, more than 70% of them singletons; the top ten hold around 3%. The sample consisted of peripheral blood. The receptors originated from an elderly woman with COVID-19, enrolled during active disease.

The chain combines TRBV20-1 with TRBJ2-2, with 15 nucleotides matching TRBD2. After removal of 3 bases from V and 4 bases from J, the junction contained 12 bases not matched to a gene. The CDR3 has 19 amino acids. Germline assignment: CDR1 DFQATT and CDR2 SNEGSKA (reference sequence). As DNA, the CDR3 is TGCAGTGCTAGTCACGACAGGGGGACTAGCGGGAGGTCCACCGGGGAGCTGTTTTTT. It is translated as CSASHDRGTSGRSTGELFF.

The chain employs TRBV5-4 and TRBJ2-7, with D possibly TRBD1 on 6 matching bases. Trimming cost V 9 bases and J 6 bases, with 19 bases left between them. The CDR3 is 13 amino acids. Per the germline V gene, CDR1 is SGHNT and CDR2 is YYREEE (reference sequence). The CDR3 loop is CANADSPPGEQYF. The CDR3 region has the DNA TGTGCCAACGCGGACAGCCCTCCTGGCGAGCAGTACTTC.

The chain has TRBV2 and TRBJ2-1; unclear D gene. This CDR3 region has 12 residues. CDR1 is SNHLY and CDR2 is FYNNEI in the germline V gene. Trimming took off 3 bases at V and 9 bases at J, with 9 bases between the two ends. CDR3 sequence reads: CASSDLAVEQFF. The DNA for the CDR3 is TGTGCCAGCAGTGATTTGGCGGTTGAGCAGTTCTTC.

This chain connects TRBV6-6 to TRBJ1-2; 7 bases agree with TRBD1. The CDR3 length is 15 residues. In germline, CDR1 is MNHNY, CDR2 SVGAGI (reference sequence). V shed 6 bases and J 8 bases; nucleotides not matched to a gene: 15. DNA for the CDR3: TGTGCCAGCAGCCCACGATCGACAGGGAGCGGAGGCTACACCTTC. This codes for CASSPRSTGSGGYTF.

V and J are TRBV28 and TRBJ2-3; 12 bases are a match to TRBD2. The CDR3 runs 18 residues. CDR1 is MDHEN, CDR2 SYDVKM, per germline. J lost 4 bases, V lost 5 bases, and 13 bases had no gene match. CDR3 protein: CASSHGLAGPPVADTQYF. CDR3 coding DNA: TGTGCCAGCAGTCATGGACTAGCGGGGCCTCCCGTCGCAGATACGCAGTATTTT. The variable domain in full, completed from reference TRBV28 and TRBJ2-3, reads DVKVTQSSRYLVKRTGEKVFLECVQDMDHENMFWYRQDPGLGLRLIYFSYDVKMKEKGDIPEGYSVSREKKERFSLILESASTNQTSMYLCASSHGLAGPPVADTQYFGPGTRLTVL.

The CDR3 DNA reads TGTGCCAGCAACGACAGCCGCTATGGCTACACCTTC. Its protein is CASNDSRYGYTF. The J gene is TRBJ1-2, the V gene TRBV28, with a possible D match to TRBD1 (5 bases). CDR3 length: 12 residues. V was cut by 7 bases and J by 4 bases, with 10 bases left in between. CDR1 is MDHEN and CDR2 is SYDVKM in the germline V gene.

The chain links TRBV15 to TRBJ1-5, with TRBD1 matching 9 bases. After removal of 2 bases from V and 6 bases from J, the junction contained 8 bases not matched to a gene. The CDR3 has 16 amino acids. From germline, CDR1 is LNHNV and CDR2 YYDKDF (reference sequence). CDR3 loop: CATSRNTGGMVQPQHF. The CDR3, as DNA: TGTGCCACCAGCAGAAATACAGGGGGCATGGTTCAGCCCCAGCATTTT.

This clone has more than one count but fewer than ten. The chain recombines TRBV10-2 with TRBJ1-4, with no clear D. V lost 6 bases to trimming and J lost 0 bases, with 8 bases between them. CDR1 is WSHSY, CDR2 SAAADI, per germline. This CDR3 comprises 14 residues. This chain's CDR3 is CASSTKTTNEKLFF. The CDR3 nucleotides read TGCGCCAGCAGCACAAAGACAACTAATGAAAAACTGTTTTTT.

The chain couples TRBV4-3 to TRBJ2-5; TRBD2 aligns across 13 bases. The CDR3 consists of 18 residues. CDR1 and CDR2 (germline): LGHNA, YSLEER. V was clipped by 0 bases and J by 5 bases; unmatched bases: 9. DNA of the CDR3: TGCGCCAGCAGCCAAGAGGCACTAGCGGGAGGGTTAGGGGAGACCCAGTACTTC. It yields the protein CASSQEALAGGLGETQYF.

The chain is built from TRBV18 and TRBJ2-7; TRBD1 might be the D (5 bases). V was shortened by 2 bases and J by 4 bases, with 9 bases between the two germline ends. This CDR3 has 13 amino acids. Germline CDR1 KGHSH, CDR2 LQKENI. The CDR3, as DNA: TGTGCCAGCTCACCAAAGGGGTCTTACGAGCAGTACTTC. As protein: CASSPKGSYEQYF.

The rearrangement links TRBV6-1 to TRBJ2-5, with 7 bases aligning to TRBD1. The CDR3 is 15 residues long. Per the germline V gene, CDR1 is MNHNS and CDR2 is SASEGT. Unmatched junction bases numbered 7, after V lost 5 bases and J lost 1 base. CDR3 amino acids: CASSFPTGIQETQYF. As DNA, the CDR3 is TGTGCCAGCAGTTTCCCGACAGGGATCCAAGAGACCCAGTACTTC.